These 19 T cell receptor beta chains were sequenced from one sample in a study of CD8 T cells in ankylosing spondylitis. The study's findings and limits: Apparently characteristic of ankylosing spondylitis blood was a TCR beta motif (eight highly homologous variants).

No cognate antigen is known for these TCRs. MiXCR, applied by TCRdb to the 5' RACE reads, yields one record per CDR3 protein. Of 650,000 to 800,000 distinct CDR3 sequences in the sample, around 17% were seen once. The material sequenced was blood, either unsorted or a sorted T cell fraction (not recorded which). These receptors were taken from a male donor with ankylosing spondylitis.

This clonotype was seen repeatedly, ten times or more. V usage is TRBV7-3 and J usage is TRBJ2-1; a possible D gene is TRBD2 (6 bases). This CDR3 is built from 15 residues. Germline V gene lookup returns CDR1 SGHTA and CDR2 FQGTGA. V was clipped by 2 bases and J by 6 bases, with 14 bases between them. The CDR3 loop reads CASSLGGKRGNEQFF. The CDR3 DNA reads TGTGCCAGCAGCTTAGGGGGGAAAAGGGGCAATGAGCAGTTCTTC.

In its sample, this clonotype was seen a few times. The V gene is TRBV20-1, the J gene TRBJ2-3, with a possible D match to TRBD1 (6 bases). Germline V gives CDR1 DFQATT, CDR2 SNEGSKA (reference sequence). The CDR3 contains 14 residues. V lost 6 bases to trimming and J lost 3 bases, with 16 bases between them. The CDR3 is CSAQAQGGTDTQYF. CDR3 DNA sequence: TGCAGTGCCCAGGCACAGGGCGGTACAGATACGCAGTATTTT.

J is TRBJ1-1 and V is TRBV15, with TRBD1 as a possible D gene (5 bases). Germline CDR1 reads LNHNV; CDR2 reads YYDKDF (reference sequence). The CDR3 has 14 residues. V was pared by 3 bases and J by 2 bases, with 10 bases between. The chain's CDR3 is CATSSRRGNTEAFF. The CDR3, as DNA: TGTGCCACCAGCAGCAGAAGGGGTAACACTGAAGCTTTCTTT.

CDR3 amino acids: CASSLPEIISNTGELFF. The CDR3, as DNA: TGTGCCAGCAGTTTACCAGAAATCATTTCGAACACCGGGGAGCTGTTTTTT. The chain has TRBV12-3 or TRBV12-4 and TRBJ2-2; D ambiguous. The CDR3 has 17 amino acids. V lost 2 bases and J lost 0, with 13 bases in between.

The chain couples TRBV2 to TRBJ2-7; no reliable D call. Deletions cut 9 bases from V and 7 bases from J, with 13 bases between. Germline V gene lookup returns CDR1 SNHLY and CDR2 FYNNEI. The CDR3 spans 11 residues. CDR3: CASQTVGEQYF. The CDR3 nucleotides are TGTGCCAGTCAGACCGTTGGGGAGCAGTACTTC.

The chain employs TRBV4-1 and TRBJ1-2, with D unresolved. Deletions cut 0 bases from V and 6 bases from J, with 8 bases between. This CDR3 has 13 amino acids. From germline, CDR1 is MGHRA and CDR2 YSYEKL. This CDR3 reads CASSQDPRDGYTF. The CDR3 coding sequence is TGCGCCAGCAGCCAAGATCCTCGGGATGGCTACACCTTC.

The chain carries TRBV6-5 and TRBJ2-2; D not resolved. Trimming took off 2 bases at V and 2 bases at J, with 9 bases between the two ends. Germline V gene lookup returns CDR1 MNHEY and CDR2 SVGAGI. The CDR3 runs to 15 residues. This CDR3 is CASSYGFFNTGELFF. For the CDR3, the DNA is TGTGCCAGCAGTTACGGTTTCTTCAACACCGGGGAGCTGTTTTTT.

This clonotype was counted only a few times. DNA of the CDR3: TGTGCCAGCAGACCTGCCAGCAAGGATAACTATGGCTACACCTTC. Protein sequence: CASRPASKDNYGYTF. The V call is TRBV9, the J call TRBJ1-2; D remains unclear. The CDR3 consists of 15 residues. Germline V lookup: CDR1 SGDLS, CDR2 YYNGEE. V lost 5 bases and J lost 1, with 15 bases in between.

The rearrangement joins TRBV7-6 to TRBJ2-7; 10 nucleotides line up with TRBD1. CDR3 length equals 15 residues. Looked up from germline, CDR1 is SGHVS and CDR2 is FNYEAQ. V gave up 3 bases and J gave up 7 bases; unmatched junction bases: 9. The CDR3 sequence: CASSLGQGWGEEQYF. DNA of the CDR3: TGTGCCAGCAGCTTGGGACAGGGGTGGGGTGAGGAGCAGTACTTC.

The gene calls are TRBV5-1 and TRBJ2-2; D unresolved. Trimming cost V 1 base and J 3 bases, with 10 bases left between them. The CDR3 consists of 15 residues. Germline assignment: CDR1 SGHRS and CDR2 YFSETQ. This CDR3 reads CASSLRARDTGELFF. The CDR3 region has the DNA TGCGCCAGCAGCTTGAGGGCCCGAGACACCGGGGAGCTGTTTTTT.

This clonotype was detected ten times or more. The chain employs TRBV12-3 or TRBV12-4 and TRBJ1-6; D is perhaps TRBD1 (5 bases). Trimming cost V 6 bases and J 7 bases, with 13 bases left between them. CDR3 length: 14 amino acids. For the CDR3, the DNA is TGTGCCAGCAGGGAAGGAGAGGGGAATTCACCCCTCCACTTT. Its translation: CASREGEGNSPLHF.

This clonotype was observed a handful of times. V gene TRBV6-1 combines with J gene TRBJ1-3; D may be TRBD1 (6 bases). This CDR3 region has 17 residues. Deletions cut 5 bases from V and 0 bases from J, with 17 bases between. Germline V gene sequence: CDR1 MNHNS, CDR2 SASEGT. In DNA, the CDR3 is TGTGCCAGCAGTATAGGGGGGAAAGGGGCCTCTGGAAACACCATATATTTT. Translated: CASSIGGKGASGNTIYF.

The V call is TRBV6-5, the J call TRBJ1-1; D is undetermined. Germline CDR1 MNHEY, CDR2 SVGAGI. The V gene lost 0 bases and the J gene lost 8 bases, with 13 bases spanning the gap. This CDR3 has 14 amino acids. The CDR3 sequence: CASSYSNGVGEAFF. The CDR3 coding sequence is TGTGCCAGCAGTTACTCGAATGGCGTGGGGGAAGCTTTCTTT.

CDR3 region: CASSPKMNTEAFF. CDR3 DNA: TGTGCCAGCTCACCAAAAATGAACACTGAAGCTTTCTTT. V gene TRBV18 combines with J gene TRBJ1-1; D is ambiguous. Per the germline V gene, CDR1 is KGHSH and CDR2 is LQKENI. CDR3 length: 13 amino acids. Trimming pared 2 bases from V and 0 bases from J, leaving 4 bases between.

This clonotype was counted only a few times. The chain joins TRBV10-3 to TRBJ1-4; D gene unclear. V was shortened by 0 bases and J by 8 bases, with 10 bases between the two germline ends. This CDR3 is 14 amino acids long. The germline gives CDR1 ENHRY, CDR2 SYGVKD. This chain's CDR3 is CAISESIREEKLFF. The CDR3 nucleotides read TGTGCCATCAGTGAGTCTATCCGGGAGGAAAAACTGTTTTTT.

This clonotype was counted between two and nine times. The chain is built from TRBV20-1 and TRBJ2-1, with 7 bases that match TRBD2. V shed 0 bases, J shed 10 bases, and the junction held 6 bases outside the gene matches. The CDR3 has 13 amino acids. CDR1 DFQATT and CDR2 SNEGSKA come from the germline V gene (reference sequence). In nucleotides, the CDR3 is TGCAGTGCTAGAGAGGCCGGGACTACGGAGCAGTTCTTC. As protein: CSAREAGTTEQFF.

This clonotype was counted only a few times. V and J are TRBV18 and TRBJ1-1, with D possibly TRBD1 on 5 matching bases. The V end was cut by 3 bases, the J end by 1 base, with 12 bases between. This CDR3 has 15 residues. CDR1 and CDR2 (germline): KGHSH, LQKENI. The CDR3: CASSPPGTENTEAFF. CDR3 DNA sequence: TGTGCCAGCTCACCCCCCGGGACCGAGAACACTGAAGCTTTCTTT.

The rearrangement links TRBV20-1 to TRBJ2-1; 13 positions agree with TRBD2. Germline lookup yields CDR1 DFQATT and CDR2 SNEGSKA (reference sequence). CDR3 length: 14 residues. The V and J ends lost 6 bases and 2 bases, in that order; junction bases with no gene match: 1. The CDR3 DNA follows: TGCAGTGCCGGGACTAGCGGGGCCTACAATGAGCAGTTCTTC. Translation: CSAGTSGAYNEQFF.

This chain uses TRBV20-1 with TRBJ1-5, with D tentatively TRBD1 (5 bases). The length of the CDR3 is 13 residues. Trimming cost V 3 bases and J 3 bases, with 9 bases left between them. Germline values: CDR1 DFQATT, CDR2 SNEGSKA (reference sequence). The chain's CDR3 is CSASSGYNQPQHF. DNA for the CDR3: TGCAGTGCTAGTTCAGGGTACAATCAGCCCCAGCATTTT.